The clone carrying this TCR beta chain has more than one count but fewer than ten. This CDR3 spans 13 amino acids. The V end lost 5 bases, the J end lost 2 bases, and 10 bases lay between the germline ends. Germline loops: CDR1 SGHDT, CDR2 YYEEEE. The sample belongs to a study of cytomegalovirus exposure and HLA in healthy donors. PCR involved 60 Vbeta and 13 Jbeta primers. Sequencing was performed with immunoSEQ multiplex PCR; in TCRdb, only in-frame clones are kept and a portion is missing. The profile shows about 130,000 clones, 8% to 9.5% of them singletons. V and J are TRBV5-6 and TRBJ2-5; tentative D call: TRBD1 (6 bases). Sequenced input: PBMCs. This receptor was taken from a middle-aged man in good health and CMV-seronegative. CDR3 residues: CASRRTDQETQYF. CDR3 nucleotides: TGTGCCAGCAGAAGGACAGATCAAGAGACCCAGTACTTC.